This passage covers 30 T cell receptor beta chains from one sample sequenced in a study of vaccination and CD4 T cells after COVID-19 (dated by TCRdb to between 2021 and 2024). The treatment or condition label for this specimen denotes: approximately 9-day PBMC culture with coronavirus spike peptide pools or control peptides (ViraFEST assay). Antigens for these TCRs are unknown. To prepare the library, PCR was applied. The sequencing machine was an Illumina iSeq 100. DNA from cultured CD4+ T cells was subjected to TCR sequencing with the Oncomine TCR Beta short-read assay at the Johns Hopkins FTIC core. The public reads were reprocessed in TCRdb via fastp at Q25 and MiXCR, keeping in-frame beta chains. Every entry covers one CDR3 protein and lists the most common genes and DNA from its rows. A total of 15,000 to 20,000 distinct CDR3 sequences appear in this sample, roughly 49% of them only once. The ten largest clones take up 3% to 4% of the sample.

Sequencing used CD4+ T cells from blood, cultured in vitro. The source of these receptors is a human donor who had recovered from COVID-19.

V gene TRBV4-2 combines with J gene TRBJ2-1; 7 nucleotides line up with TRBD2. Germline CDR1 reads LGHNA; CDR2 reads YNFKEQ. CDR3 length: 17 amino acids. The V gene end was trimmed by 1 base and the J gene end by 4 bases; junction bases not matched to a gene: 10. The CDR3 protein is CASSQVGSGGGYNEQFF. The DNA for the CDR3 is TGTGCCAGCAGCCAAGTGGGCTCCGGCGGGGGATACAATGAGCAGTTCTTC.

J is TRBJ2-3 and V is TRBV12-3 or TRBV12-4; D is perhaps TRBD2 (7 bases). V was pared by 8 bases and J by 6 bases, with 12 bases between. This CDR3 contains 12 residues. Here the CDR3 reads CASSQGGDTQYF. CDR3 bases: TGTGCCAGCTCACAGGGAGGGGATACGCAGTATTTT.

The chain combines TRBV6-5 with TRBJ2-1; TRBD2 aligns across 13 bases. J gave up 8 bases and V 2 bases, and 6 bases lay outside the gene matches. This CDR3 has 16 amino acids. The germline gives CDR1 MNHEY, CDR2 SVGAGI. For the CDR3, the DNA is TGTGCCAGCAGTTACCCCGGGACTAGCGGGACCCATGAGCAGTTCTTC. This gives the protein CASSYPGTSGTHEQFF.

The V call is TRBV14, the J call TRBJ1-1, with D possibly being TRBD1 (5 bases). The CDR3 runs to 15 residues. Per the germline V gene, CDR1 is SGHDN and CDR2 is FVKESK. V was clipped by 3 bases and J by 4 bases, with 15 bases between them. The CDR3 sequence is CASSQDNRPVTEAFF. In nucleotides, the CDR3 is TGTGCCAGCAGCCAGGACAACAGGCCCGTCACTGAAGCTTTCTTT.

The CDR3 reads CASSSSTQRRELFF. CDR3 DNA: TGTGCCAGCAGCTCCAGCACACAAAGGCGGGAGCTGTTTTTT. The genes are TRBV7-8 and TRBJ2-2; no reliable D call. The CDR3 length is 14 residues. The germline gives CDR1 SGHVS, CDR2 FQNEAQ. The germline V and J ends were trimmed by 4 bases and 9 bases, with 15 bases remaining between them. Using reference TRBV7-8 and TRBJ2-2 for the parts outside the CDR3, the full variable domain is GAGVSQSPRYKVAKRGQDVALRCDPISGHVSLFWYQQALGQGPEFLTYFQNEAQLDKSGLPSDRFFAERPEGSVSTLKIQRTQQEDSAVYLCASSSSTQRRELFFGEGSRLTVL.

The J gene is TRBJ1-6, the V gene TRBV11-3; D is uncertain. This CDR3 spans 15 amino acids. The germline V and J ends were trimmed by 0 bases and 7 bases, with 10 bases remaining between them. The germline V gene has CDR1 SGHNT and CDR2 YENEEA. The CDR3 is CASSLEGTGNSPLHF. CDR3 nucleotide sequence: TGTGCCAGCAGCTTAGAGGGTACGGGGAATTCACCCCTCCACTTT.

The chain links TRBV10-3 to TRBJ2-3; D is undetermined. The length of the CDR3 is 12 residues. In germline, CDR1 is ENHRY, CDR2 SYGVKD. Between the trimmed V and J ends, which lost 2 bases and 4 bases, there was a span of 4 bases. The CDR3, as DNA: TGTGCCATCAGTGAGGTGGCAGATACGCAGTATTTT. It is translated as CAISEVADTQYF.

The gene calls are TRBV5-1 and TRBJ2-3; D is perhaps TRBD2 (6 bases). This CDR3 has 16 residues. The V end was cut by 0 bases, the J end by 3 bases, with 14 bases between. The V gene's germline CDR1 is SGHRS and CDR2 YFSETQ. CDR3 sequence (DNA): TGCGCCAGCAGCTTGGTTCGGCGGGGTGGGACAGATACGCAGTATTTT. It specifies CASSLVRRGGTDTQYF.

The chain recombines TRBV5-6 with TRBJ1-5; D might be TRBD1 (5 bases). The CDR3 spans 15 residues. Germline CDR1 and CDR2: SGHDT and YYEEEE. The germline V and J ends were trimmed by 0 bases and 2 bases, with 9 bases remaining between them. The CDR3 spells CASSLAGGGNQPQHF. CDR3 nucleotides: TGTGCCAGCAGCTTGGCGGGGGGGGGCAATCAGCCCCAGCATTTT.

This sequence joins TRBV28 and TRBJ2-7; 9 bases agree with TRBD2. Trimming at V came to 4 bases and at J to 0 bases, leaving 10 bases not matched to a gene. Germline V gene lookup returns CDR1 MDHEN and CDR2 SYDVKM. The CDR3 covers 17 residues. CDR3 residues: CASSSGLASTFSYEQYF. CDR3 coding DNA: TGTGCCAGCAGTTCGGGACTAGCAAGTACATTCTCCTACGAGCAGTACTTC.

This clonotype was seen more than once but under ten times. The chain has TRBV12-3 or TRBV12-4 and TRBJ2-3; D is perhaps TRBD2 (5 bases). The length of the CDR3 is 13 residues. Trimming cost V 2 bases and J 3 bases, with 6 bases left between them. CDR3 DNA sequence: TGTGCCAGCAGTTTACCGGGAACAGATACGCAGTATTTT. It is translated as CASSLPGTDTQYF.

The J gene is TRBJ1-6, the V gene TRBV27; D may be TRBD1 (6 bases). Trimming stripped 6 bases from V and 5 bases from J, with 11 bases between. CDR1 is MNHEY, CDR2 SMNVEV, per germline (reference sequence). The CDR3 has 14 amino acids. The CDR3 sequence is CASSRRQDNSPLHF. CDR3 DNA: TGTGCCAGCAGCCGCCGACAGGATAATTCACCCCTCCACTTT.

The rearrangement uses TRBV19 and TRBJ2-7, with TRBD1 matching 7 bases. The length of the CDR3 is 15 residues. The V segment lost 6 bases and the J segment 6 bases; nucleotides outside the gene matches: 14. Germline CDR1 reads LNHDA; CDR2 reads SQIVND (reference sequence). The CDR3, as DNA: TGTGCCAGTAGCCCACATGGGACCGCAGGGGGCGAGCAGTACTTC. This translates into CASSPHGTAGGEQYF.

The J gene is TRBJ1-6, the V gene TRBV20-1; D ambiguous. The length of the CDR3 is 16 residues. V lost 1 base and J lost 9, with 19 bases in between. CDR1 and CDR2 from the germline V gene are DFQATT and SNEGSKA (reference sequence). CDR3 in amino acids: CSARGPGPQGISPLHF. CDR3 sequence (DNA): TGCAGTGCTAGAGGCCCGGGTCCTCAAGGCATTTCACCCCTCCACTTT.

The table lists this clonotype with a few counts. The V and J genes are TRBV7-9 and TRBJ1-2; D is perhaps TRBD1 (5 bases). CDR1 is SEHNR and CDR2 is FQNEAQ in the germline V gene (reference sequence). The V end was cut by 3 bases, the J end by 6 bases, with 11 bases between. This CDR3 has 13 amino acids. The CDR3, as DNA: TGTGCCAGCAGCTTTCGCCCGGGGGATGGCTACACCTTC. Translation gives CASSFRPGDGYTF.

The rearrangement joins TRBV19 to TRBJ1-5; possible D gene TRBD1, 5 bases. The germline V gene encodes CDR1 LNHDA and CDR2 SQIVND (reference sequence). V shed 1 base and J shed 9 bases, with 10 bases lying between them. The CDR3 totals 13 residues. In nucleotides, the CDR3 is TGTGCCAGTAGTATAGGACGGGACGGGCCCCAGCATTTT. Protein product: CASSIGRDGPQHF.

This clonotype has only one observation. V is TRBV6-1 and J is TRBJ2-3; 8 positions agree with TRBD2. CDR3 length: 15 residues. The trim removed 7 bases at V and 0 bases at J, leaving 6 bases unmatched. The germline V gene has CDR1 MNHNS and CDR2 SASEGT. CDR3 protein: CASTGLAGSTDTQYF. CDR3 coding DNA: TGTGCCAGCACCGGACTAGCAGGTAGCACAGATACGCAGTATTTT.

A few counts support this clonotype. The CDR3 DNA is TGTGCCTGGAGTTCGCCCAATACAATGAACACTGAAGCTTTCTTT. Its translation: CAWSSPNTMNTEAFF. V usage is TRBV30 and J usage is TRBJ1-1; D gene unclear. V was trimmed by 2 bases and J by 0 bases, leaving 13 bases between them. Germline V lookup: CDR1 GTSNPN, CDR2 SVGIG (reference sequence). The CDR3 consists of 15 residues.

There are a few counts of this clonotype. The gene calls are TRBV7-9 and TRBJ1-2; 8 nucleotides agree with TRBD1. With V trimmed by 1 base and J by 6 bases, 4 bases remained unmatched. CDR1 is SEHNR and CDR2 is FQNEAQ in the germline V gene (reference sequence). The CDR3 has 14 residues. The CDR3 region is CASSLVPGGHGYTF. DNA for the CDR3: TGTGCCAGCAGCTTAGTTCCAGGGGGCCATGGCTACACCTTC. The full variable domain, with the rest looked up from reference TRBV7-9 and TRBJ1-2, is DTGVSQNPRHKITKRGQNVTFRCDPISEHNRLYWYRQTLGQGPEFLTYFQNEAQLEKSRLLSDRFSAERPKGSFSTLEIQRTEQGDSAMYLCASSLVPGGHGYTFGSGTRLTVV.

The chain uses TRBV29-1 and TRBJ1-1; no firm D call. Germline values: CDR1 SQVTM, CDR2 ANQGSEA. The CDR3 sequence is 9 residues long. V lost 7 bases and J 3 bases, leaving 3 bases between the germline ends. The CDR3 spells CSADTEAFF. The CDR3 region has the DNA TGCAGCGCGGACACTGAAGCTTTCTTT.

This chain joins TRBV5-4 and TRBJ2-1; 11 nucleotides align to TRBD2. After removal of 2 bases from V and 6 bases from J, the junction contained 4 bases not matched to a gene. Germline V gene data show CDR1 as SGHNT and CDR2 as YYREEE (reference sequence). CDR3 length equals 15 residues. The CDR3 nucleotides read TGTGCCAGCAGCTTCCCCGGGACTAGCGGCAATGAGCAGTTCTTC. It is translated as CASSFPGTSGNEQFF.

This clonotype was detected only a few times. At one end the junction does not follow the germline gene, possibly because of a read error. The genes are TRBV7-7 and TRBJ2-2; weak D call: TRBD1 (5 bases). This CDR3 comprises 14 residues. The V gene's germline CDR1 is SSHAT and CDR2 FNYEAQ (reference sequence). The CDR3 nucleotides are TGTGCTAGCAGACAGACGGCGAACACCGGGGAGCTGTTTTTT. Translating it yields CASRQTANTGELFF.

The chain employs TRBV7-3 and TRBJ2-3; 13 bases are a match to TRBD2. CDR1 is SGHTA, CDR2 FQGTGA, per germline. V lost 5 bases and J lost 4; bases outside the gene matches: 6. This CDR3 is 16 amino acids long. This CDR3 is CASSPQLAGGADTQYF. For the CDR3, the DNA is TGTGCCAGCAGCCCACAACTAGCGGGAGGGGCAGATACGCAGTATTTT.

In DNA, the CDR3 is TGTGCCAGCAGTCAGACTCGCTACGAGCAGTACTTC. It codes for CASSQTRYEQYF. The chain couples TRBV12-3 or TRBV12-4 to TRBJ2-7; D gene uncertain. This CDR3 has 12 amino acids. Trimming shortened V by 5 bases and J by 3 bases, and 8 bases separated the two germline ends.

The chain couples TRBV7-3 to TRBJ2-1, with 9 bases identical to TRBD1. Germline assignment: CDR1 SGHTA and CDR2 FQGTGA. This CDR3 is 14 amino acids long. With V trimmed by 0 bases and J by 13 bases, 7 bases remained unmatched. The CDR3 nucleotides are TGTGCCAGCAGCTTAACAGGGGGGACAGGGCCCCAGTTCTTC. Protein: CASSLTGGTGPQFF.

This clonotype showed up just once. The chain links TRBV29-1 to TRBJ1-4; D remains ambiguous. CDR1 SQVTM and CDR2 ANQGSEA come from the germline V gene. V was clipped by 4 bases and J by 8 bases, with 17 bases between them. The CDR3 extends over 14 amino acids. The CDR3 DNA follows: TGCAGCGTTGCGGAGGAGAGGGTTCGCGAAAAACTGTTTTTT. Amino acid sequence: CSVAEERVREKLFF.

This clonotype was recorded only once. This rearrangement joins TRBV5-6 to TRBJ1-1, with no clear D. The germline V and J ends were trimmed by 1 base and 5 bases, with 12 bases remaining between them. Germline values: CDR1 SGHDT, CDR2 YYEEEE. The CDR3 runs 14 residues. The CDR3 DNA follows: TGTGCCAGCAGCTTGTTCGGAGGAACGACTGAAGCTTTCTTT. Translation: CASSLFGGTTEAFF.

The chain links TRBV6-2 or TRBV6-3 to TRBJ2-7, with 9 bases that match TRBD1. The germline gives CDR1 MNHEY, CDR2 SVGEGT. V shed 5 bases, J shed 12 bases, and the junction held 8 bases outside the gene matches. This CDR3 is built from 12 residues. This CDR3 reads CASSHPGQGMYF. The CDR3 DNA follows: TGTGCCAGCAGTCATCCGGGACAGGGAATGTACTTC.

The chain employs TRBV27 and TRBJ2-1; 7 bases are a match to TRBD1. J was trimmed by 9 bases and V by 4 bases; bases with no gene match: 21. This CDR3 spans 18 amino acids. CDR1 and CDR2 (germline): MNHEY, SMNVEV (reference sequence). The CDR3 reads CASSSPPITGAVLTEQFF. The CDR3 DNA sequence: TGTGCCAGCAGTTCACCCCCCATCACAGGGGCAGTTTTGACTGAGCAGTTCTTC.

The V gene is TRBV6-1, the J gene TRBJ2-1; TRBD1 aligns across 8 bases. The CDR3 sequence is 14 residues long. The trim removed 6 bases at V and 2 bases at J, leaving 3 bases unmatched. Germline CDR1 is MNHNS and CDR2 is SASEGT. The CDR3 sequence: CASRTGAAYNEQFF. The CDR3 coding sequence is TGTGCCAGCAGGACAGGGGCCGCCTACAATGAGCAGTTCTTC.